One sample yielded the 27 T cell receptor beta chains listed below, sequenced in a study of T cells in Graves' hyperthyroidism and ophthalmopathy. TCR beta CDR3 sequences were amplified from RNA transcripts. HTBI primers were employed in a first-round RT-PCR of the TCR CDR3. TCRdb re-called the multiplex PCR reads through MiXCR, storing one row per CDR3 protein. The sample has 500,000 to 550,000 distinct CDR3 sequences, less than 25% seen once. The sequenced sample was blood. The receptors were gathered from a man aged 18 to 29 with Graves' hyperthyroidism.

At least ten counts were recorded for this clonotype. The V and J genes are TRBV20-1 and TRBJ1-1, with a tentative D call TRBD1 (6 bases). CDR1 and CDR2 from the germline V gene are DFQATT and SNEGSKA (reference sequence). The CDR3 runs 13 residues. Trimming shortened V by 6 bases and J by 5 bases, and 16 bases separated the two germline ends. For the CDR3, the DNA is TGCAGTGCCACACGAGGGGGGATGACTGAAGCTTTCTTT. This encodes CSATRGGMTEAFF.

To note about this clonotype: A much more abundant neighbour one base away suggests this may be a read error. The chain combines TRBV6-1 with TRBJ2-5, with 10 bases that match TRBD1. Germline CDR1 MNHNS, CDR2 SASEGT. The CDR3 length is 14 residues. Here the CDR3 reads CASRGTGDRETKYF. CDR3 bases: TGTGCCAGCAGAGGGACAGGGGATCGAGAGACCAAGTACTTC.

The CDR3 nucleotides are TGTGCCAGCAGCTTAGGGGGAGTGGAGACCCAGTACTTC. Residues: CASSLGGVETQYF. The genes are TRBV11-2 and TRBJ2-5; D perhaps matches TRBD2 (5 bases). The V gene lost 1 base and the J gene lost 5 bases, with 8 bases spanning the gap. Germline CDR1 SGHAT, CDR2 FQNNGV. The length of the CDR3 is 13 residues.

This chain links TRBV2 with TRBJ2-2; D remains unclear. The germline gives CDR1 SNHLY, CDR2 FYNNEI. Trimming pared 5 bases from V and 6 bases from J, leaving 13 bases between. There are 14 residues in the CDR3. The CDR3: CASSSNTVPGELFF. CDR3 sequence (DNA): TGTGCCAGCAGTTCTAATACTGTCCCCGGGGAGCTGTTTTTT.

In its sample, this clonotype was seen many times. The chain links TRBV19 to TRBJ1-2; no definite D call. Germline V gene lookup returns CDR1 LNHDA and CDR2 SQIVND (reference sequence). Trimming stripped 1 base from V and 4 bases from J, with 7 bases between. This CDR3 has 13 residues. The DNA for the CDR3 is TGTGCCAGTAGTATAGGATTGGGCTATGGCTACACCTTC. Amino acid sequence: CASSIGLGYGYTF.

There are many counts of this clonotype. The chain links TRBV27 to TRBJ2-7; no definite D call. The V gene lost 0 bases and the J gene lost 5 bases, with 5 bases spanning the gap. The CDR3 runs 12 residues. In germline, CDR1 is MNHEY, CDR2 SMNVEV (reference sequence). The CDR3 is CASSLSGHEQYF. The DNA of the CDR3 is TGTGCCAGCAGTTTATCGGGCCACGAGCAGTACTTC.

CDR3 nucleotides: TGTGCCAGCAGCTTATTGCCAGGGACTGGCTACACCTTC. Amino acids: CASSLLPGTGYTF. This chain uses TRBV11-2 with TRBJ1-2; D may be TRBD1 (5 bases). There are 13 residues in the CDR3. Deletions cut 2 bases from V and 7 bases from J, with 11 bases between. From germline, CDR1 is SGHAT and CDR2 FQNNGV.

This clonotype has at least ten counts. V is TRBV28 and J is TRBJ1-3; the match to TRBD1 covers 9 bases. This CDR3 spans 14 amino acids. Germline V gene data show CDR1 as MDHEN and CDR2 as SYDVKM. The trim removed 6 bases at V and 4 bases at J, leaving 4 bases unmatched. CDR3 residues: CASRDRGVGNTIYF. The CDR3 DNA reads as TGTGCCAGCAGGGACAGGGGAGTCGGAAACACCATATATTTT.

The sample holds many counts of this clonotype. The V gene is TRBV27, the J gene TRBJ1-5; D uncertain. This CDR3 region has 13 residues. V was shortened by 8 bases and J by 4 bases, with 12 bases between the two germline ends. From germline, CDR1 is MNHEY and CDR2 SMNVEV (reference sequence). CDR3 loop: CASGLLGNQPQHF. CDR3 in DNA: TGTGCCAGCGGATTACTCGGGAATCAGCCCCAGCATTTT.

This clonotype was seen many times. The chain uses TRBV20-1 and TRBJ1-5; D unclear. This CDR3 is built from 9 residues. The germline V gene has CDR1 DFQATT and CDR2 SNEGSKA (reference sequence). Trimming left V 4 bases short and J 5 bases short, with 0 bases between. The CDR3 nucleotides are TGCAGTGCTAATCAGCCCCAGCATTTT. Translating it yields CSANQPQHF.

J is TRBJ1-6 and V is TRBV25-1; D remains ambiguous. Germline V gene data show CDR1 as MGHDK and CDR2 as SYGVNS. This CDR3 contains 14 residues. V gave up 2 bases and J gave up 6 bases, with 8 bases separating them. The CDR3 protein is CASSEVTANSPLHF. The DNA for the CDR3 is TGTGCCAGCAGTGAAGTTACAGCTAATTCACCCCTCCACTTT.

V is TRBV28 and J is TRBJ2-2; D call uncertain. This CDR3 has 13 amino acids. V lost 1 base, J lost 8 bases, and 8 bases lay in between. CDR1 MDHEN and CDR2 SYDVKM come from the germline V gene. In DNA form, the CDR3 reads TGTGCCAGCAGTTTATTGGGCTCGGGGGAGCTGTTTTTT. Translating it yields CASSLLGSGELFF.

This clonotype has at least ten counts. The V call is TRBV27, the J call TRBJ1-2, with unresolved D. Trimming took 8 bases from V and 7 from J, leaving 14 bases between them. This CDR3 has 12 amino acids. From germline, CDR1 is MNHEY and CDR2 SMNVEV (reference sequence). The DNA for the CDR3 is TGTGCCAGCGGGGTGGGTGGTGGTGGCTACACCTTC. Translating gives CASGVGGGGYTF.

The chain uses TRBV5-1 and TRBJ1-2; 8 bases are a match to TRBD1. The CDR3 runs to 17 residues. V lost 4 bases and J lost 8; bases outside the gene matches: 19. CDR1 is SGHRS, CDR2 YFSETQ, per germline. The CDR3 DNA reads TGCGCCAGCAGCGGCTGGACAGGGCCCCTCGCCGTCGGGGGCTACACCTTC. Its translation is CASSGWTGPLAVGGYTF. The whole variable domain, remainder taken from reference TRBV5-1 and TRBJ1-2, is KAGVTQTPRYLIKTRGQQVTLSCSPISGHRSVSWYQQTPGQGLQFLFEYFSETQRNKGNFPGRFSGRQFSNSRSEMNVSTLELGDSALYLCASSGWTGPLAVGGYTFGSGTRLTVV.

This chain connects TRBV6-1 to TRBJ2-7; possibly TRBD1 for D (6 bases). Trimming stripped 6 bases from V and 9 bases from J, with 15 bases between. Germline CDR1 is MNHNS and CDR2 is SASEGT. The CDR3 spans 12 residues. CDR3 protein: CASSGHRERQYF. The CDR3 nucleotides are TGTGCCAGCAGCGGACACAGGGAAAGGCAGTACTTC.

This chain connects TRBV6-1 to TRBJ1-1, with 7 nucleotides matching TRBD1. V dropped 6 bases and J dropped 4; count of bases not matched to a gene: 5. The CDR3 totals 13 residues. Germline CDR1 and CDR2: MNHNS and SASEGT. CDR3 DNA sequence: TGTGCCAGCAGATCCCAGGGGGTCACTGAAGCTTTCTTT. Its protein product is CASRSQGVTEAFF.

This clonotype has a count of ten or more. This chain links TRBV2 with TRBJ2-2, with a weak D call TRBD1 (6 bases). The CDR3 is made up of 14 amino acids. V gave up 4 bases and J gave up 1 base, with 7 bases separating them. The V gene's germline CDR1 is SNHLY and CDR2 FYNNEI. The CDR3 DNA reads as TGTGCCAGCAGTGGGACAGTGAACACCGGGGAGCTGTTTTTT. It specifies CASSGTVNTGELFF.

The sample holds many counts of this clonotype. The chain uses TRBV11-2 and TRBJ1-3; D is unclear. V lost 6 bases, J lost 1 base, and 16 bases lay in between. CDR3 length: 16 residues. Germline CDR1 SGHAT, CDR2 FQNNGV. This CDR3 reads CASSPSPNFSGNTIYF. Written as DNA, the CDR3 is TGTGCCAGCAGTCCCTCCCCAAACTTTTCTGGAAACACCATATATTTT.

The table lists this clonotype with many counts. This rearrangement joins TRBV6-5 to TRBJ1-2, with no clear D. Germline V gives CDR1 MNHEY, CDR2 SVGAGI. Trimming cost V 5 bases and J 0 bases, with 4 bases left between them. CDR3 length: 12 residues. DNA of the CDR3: TGTGCCAGCAGTAATGCTAACTATGGCTACACCTTC. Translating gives CASSNANYGYTF.

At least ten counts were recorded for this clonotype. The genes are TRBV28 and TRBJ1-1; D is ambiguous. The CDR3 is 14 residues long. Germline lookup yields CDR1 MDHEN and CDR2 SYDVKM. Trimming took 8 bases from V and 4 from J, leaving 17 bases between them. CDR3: CASLRQLTGTEAFF. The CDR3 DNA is TGTGCCAGCTTACGACAACTAACGGGCACTGAAGCTTTCTTT.

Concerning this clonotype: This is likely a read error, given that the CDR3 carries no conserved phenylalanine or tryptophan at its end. The CDR3 nucleotides are TGTGCCAGTAGTCCCGGCGGCAGGGGAAGAGATTCTGCCGAGCAGTACTAC. It yields the protein CASSPGGRGRDSAEQYY. The rearrangement links TRBV19 to TRBJ2-7, with D possibly being TRBD1 (6 bases). Germline CDR1 reads LNHDA; CDR2 reads SQIVND (reference sequence). With 5 bases removed from V and 6 bases from J, the gap between germline ends came to 26 bases. This CDR3 is 17 amino acids long.

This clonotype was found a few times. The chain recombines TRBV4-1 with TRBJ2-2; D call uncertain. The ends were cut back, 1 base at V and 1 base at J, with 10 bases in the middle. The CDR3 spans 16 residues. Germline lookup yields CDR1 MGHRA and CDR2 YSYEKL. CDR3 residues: CASSQGEGKNTGELFF. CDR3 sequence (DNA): TGCGCCAGCAGCCAAGGGGAAGGGAAGAACACCGGGGAGCTGTTTTTT.

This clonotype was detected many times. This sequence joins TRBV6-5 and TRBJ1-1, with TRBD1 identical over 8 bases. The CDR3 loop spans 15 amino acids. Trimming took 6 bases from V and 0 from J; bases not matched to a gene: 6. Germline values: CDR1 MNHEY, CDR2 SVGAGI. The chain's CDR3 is CASSRQGAMNTEAFF. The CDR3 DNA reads TGTGCCAGCAGCCGGCAGGGGGCCATGAACACTGAAGCTTTCTTT.

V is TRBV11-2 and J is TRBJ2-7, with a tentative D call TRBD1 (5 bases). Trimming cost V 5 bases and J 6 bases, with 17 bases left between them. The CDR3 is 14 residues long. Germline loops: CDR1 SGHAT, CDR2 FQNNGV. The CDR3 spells CASSPILGASEQYF. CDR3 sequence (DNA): TGTGCCAGCAGCCCTATTCTAGGGGCGAGCGAGCAGTACTTC.

The CDR3 nucleotides are TGTGCCAGCAGCCCTGGACTAGCGCATCGAGAGACCCAGTACTTC. Translated, it gives CASSPGLAHRETQYF. The rearrangement links TRBV28 to TRBJ2-5; 9 positions match TRBD2. The ends lost 6 bases at V and 4 bases at J; junction bases unmatched: 9. Germline CDR1 reads MDHEN; CDR2 reads SYDVKM. CDR3 length: 15 amino acids.

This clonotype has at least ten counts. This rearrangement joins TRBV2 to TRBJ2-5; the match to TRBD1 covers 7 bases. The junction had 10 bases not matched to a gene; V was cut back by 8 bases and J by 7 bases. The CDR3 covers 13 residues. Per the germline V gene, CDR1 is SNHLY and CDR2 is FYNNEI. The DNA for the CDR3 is TGTGCCAGCGATGAGGGGGCAAGGCGGACCCAGTACTTC. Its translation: CASDEGARRTQYF.

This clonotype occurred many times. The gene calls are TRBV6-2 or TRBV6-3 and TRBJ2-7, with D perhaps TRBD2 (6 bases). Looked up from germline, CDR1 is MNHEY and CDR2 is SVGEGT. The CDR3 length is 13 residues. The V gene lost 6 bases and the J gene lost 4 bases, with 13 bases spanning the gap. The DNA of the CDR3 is TGTGCCAGCAGCTGGGACTCGGGATACGAGCAGTACTTC. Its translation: CASSWDSGYEQYF.